The sequence of this T cell receptor (beta chain) was determined in a study of shared T cell receptors in the human thymus. Here immunoSEQ multiplex PCR was the method, and the copy in TCRdb shows in-frame clones only, minus some. Altogether tens of thousands of clones are present, 90% to 95% being singletons, with the ten largest covering approximately 0.035%. This receptor was identified in a human donor. Sequencing was done on a sample of thymocytes.

The CDR3 protein is CASSEVRGHGYTF. The DNA for the CDR3 is TGTGCCAGCAGTGAAGTGAGGGGGCACGGCTACACCTTC. This sequence joins TRBV6-1 and TRBJ1-2, with 7 bases aligning to TRBD1. V was clipped by 1 base and J by 8 bases; unmatched bases: 4. The CDR3 contains 13 residues. CDR1 is MNHNS and CDR2 is SASEGT in the germline V gene.